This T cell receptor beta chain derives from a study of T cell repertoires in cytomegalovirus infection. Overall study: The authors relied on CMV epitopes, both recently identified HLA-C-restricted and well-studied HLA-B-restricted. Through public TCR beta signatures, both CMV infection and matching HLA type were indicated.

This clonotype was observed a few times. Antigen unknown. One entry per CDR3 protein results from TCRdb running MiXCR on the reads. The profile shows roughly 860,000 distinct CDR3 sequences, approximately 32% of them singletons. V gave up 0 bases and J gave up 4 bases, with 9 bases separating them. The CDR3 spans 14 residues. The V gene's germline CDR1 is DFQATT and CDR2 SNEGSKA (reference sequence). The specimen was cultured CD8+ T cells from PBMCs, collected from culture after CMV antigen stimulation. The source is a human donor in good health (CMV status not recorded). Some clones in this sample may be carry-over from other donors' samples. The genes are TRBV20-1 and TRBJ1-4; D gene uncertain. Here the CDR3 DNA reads TGCAGTGCTAGAGAAAGAGGTAGTAATGAAAAACTGTTTTTT. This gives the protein CSARERGSNEKLFF.